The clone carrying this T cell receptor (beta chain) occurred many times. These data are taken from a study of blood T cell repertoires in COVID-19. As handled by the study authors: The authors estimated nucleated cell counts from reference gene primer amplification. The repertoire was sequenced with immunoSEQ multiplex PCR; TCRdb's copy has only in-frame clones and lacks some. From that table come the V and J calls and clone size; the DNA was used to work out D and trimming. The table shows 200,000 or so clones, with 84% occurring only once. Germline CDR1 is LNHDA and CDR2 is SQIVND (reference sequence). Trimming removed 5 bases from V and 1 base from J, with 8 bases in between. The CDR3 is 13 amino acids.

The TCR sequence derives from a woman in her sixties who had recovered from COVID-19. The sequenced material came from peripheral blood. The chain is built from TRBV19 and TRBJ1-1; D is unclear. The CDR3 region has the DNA TGTGCCAGTAGTCATACATCGAACACTGAAGCTTTCTTT. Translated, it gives CASSHTSNTEAFF. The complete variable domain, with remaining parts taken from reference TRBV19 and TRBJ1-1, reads DGGITQSPKYLFRKEGQNVTLSCEQNLNHDAMYWYRQDPGQGLRLIYYSQIVNDFQKGDIAEGYSVSREKKESFPLTVTSAQKNPTAFYLCASSHTSNTEAFFGQGTRLTVV.